The 27 T cell receptor beta chains given below trace back to one sample, sequenced in a study of control samples from healthy donors and cancer patients. Generated by immunoSEQ multiplex PCR, the TCRdb table keeps only in-frame clones and is missing some. Of 78,000 or so clones in the sample, roughly 87% are singletons; the top ten hold about 4%. The sequenced sample was blood. These receptors were taken from a woman aged 45-65 years in good health.

The gene calls are TRBV28 and TRBJ1-2; D perhaps matches TRBD1 (6 bases). Germline assignment: CDR1 MDHEN and CDR2 SYDVKM. The ends were cut back, 6 bases at V and 8 bases at J, with 13 bases in the middle. The CDR3 covers 12 residues. The CDR3 is CASRNRVSGYTF. The CDR3 DNA sequence: TGTGCCAGCAGGAACAGGGTTTCGGGCTACACCTTC.

The rearrangement uses TRBV19 and TRBJ1-5; D is possibly TRBD1 (6 bases). Deletions cut 5 bases from V and 1 base from J, with 9 bases between. CDR1 and CDR2 (germline): LNHDA, SQIVND (reference sequence). The CDR3 length is 14 residues. The CDR3 bases are TGTGCCAGTAGTCTTGACAGGAGCAATCAGCCCCAGCATTTT. Protein: CASSLDRSNQPQHF.

In this sample, this clone turned up a few times. CDR3 protein: CASSFPRPRQAQSWKTQYF. The CDR3 bases are TGTGCCAGCAGTTTTCCCCGCCCACGACAGGCCCAGAGTTGGAAGACCCAGTACTTC. The chain combines TRBV28 with TRBJ2-5, with a tentative D call TRBD1 (6 bases). V lost 3 bases and J 6 bases, leaving 29 bases between the germline ends. CDR1 is MDHEN and CDR2 is SYDVKM in the germline V gene. The CDR3 runs 19 residues.

The chain is built from TRBV2 and TRBJ2-5; no firm D call. V dropped 3 bases and J dropped 7 bases, with 12 bases sitting between them. CDR3 length: 13 amino acids. CDR1 is SNHLY and CDR2 is FYNNEI in the germline V gene. CDR3 region: CASSEDLRGTQYF. The CDR3 DNA reads TGTGCCAGCAGTGAGGACCTTCGTGGGACCCAGTACTTC.

The CDR3 protein is CATSDRKPGQVAYEQYF. In DNA form, the CDR3 reads TGTGCCACCAGTGATCGCAAACCGGGACAGGTTGCCTACGAGCAGTACTTC. V gene TRBV24-1 combines with J gene TRBJ2-7, with 8 nucleotides matching TRBD1. Germline loops: CDR1 KGHDR, CDR2 SFDVKD. CDR3 length: 17 amino acids. The J segment lost 2 bases and the V segment lost 3 bases, leaving 11 bases of the junction unmatched.

The gene calls are TRBV7-2 and TRBJ2-1, with 12 bases lining up with TRBD2. Germline V gives CDR1 SGHTA, CDR2 FQGNSA. The CDR3 is made up of 18 amino acids. The V gene end was trimmed by 3 bases and the J gene end by 0 bases; junction bases not matched to a gene: 6. The CDR3 sequence: CASSFMTSGGRSYNEQFF. The CDR3 nucleotides read TGTGCCAGCAGCTTTATGACTAGCGGGGGCCGCTCCTACAATGAGCAGTTCTTC.

The rearrangement uses TRBV11-2 and TRBJ2-7, with D possibly being TRBD2 (6 bases). Per the germline V gene, CDR1 is SGHAT and CDR2 is FQNNGV. CDR3 size: 16 residues. V lost 6 bases, J lost 0 bases, and 18 bases lay in between. CDR3 DNA: TGTGCCAGCAGGGCCGGCGGGCTAGCGATCTCCTACGAGCAGTACTTC. Its protein product is CASRAGGLAISYEQYF.

The DNA for the CDR3 is TGTGCCTGGAGTGTAAAAGACAGCCTCAATCAGCCCCAGCATTTT. Its protein is CAWSVKDSLNQPQHF. This rearrangement joins TRBV30 to TRBJ1-5, with a possible D match to TRBD1 (5 bases). The length of the CDR3 is 15 residues. CDR1 and CDR2 from the germline V gene are GTSNPN and SVGIG (reference sequence). Trimming left V 0 bases short and J 3 bases short, with 12 bases between.

The chain links TRBV19 to TRBJ1-5, with 8 positions matching TRBD1. Looked up from germline, CDR1 is LNHDA and CDR2 is SQIVND (reference sequence). The CDR3 consists of 16 residues. V lost 6 bases, J lost 4 bases, and 11 bases stayed unmatched. The CDR3 spells CASRDVRQGMNQPQHF. The CDR3 DNA reads as TGTGCCAGTAGAGATGTCCGACAGGGGATGAATCAGCCCCAGCATTTT.

J is TRBJ1-5 and V is TRBV12-5, with no clear D. CDR1 is LGHNT, CDR2 FRNRAP, per germline. The V and J ends lost 1 base and 9 bases respectively, with 16 bases between them. CDR3 length equals 15 residues. The CDR3: CASGLGRGHGGPQHF. The CDR3 coding sequence is TGTGCTAGTGGTTTGGGGCGCGGCCATGGTGGGCCCCAGCATTTT.

This clone was seen once. V and J are TRBV28 and TRBJ2-6; D not certain. With 5 bases removed from V and 0 bases from J, the gap between germline ends came to 2 bases. CDR1 and CDR2 (germline): MDHEN, SYDVKM. The CDR3 runs 13 residues. The DNA of the CDR3 is TGTGCCAGCAGTGTCTCTGGGGCCAACGTCCTGACTTTC. This codes for CASSVSGANVLTF.

The V and J genes are TRBV5-5 and TRBJ2-1, with TRBD2 matching over 10 bases. Germline V CDR1 and CDR2: SGHKS, YYEKEE (reference sequence). This CDR3 has 16 amino acids. The V segment lost 1 base and the J segment 9 bases; nucleotides outside the gene matches: 10. Here the CDR3 DNA reads TGTGCCAGCAGCTTGAGGGTTCTAGCGGGAGAGGGTGAGCAGTTCTTC. Its translation is CASSLRVLAGEGEQFF. The full variable domain, completed using reference TRBV5-5 and TRBJ2-1, is DAGVTQSPTHLIKTRGQQVTLRCSPISGHKSVSWYQQVLGQGPQFIFQYYEKEERGRGNFPDRFSARQFPNYSSELNVNALLLGDSALYLCASSLRVLAGEGEQFFGPGTRLTVL.

This chain joins TRBV12-3 or TRBV12-4 and TRBJ2-4, with D unresolved. The CDR3 runs 11 residues. With 8 bases removed from V and 3 bases from J, the gap between germline ends came to 5 bases. The CDR3 loop is CASSVKNIQYF. As DNA, the CDR3 is TGTGCCAGCTCTGTCAAAAACATTCAGTACTTC.

The chain combines TRBV11-2 with TRBJ1-5, with D perhaps matching TRBD1 (6 bases). V shed 5 bases and J shed 3 bases, with 11 bases lying between them. The CDR3 is 14 residues long. The germline V gene has CDR1 SGHAT and CDR2 FQNNGV. The CDR3 DNA follows: TGTGCCAGCAGCGAACAGGGCCTCAATCAGCCCCAGCATTTT. Its translation is CASSEQGLNQPQHF.

The V call is TRBV6-2 or TRBV6-3, the J call TRBJ1-2; D unclear. This CDR3 spans 11 amino acids. Germline CDR1 MNHEY, CDR2 SVGEGT. The germline V and J ends were trimmed by 5 bases and 6 bases, with 7 bases remaining between them. The DNA of the CDR3 is TGTGCCAGCAGTACCATGGATGGCTACACCTTC. Amino acids: CASSTMDGYTF.

The rearrangement joins TRBV5-1 to TRBJ2-1; TRBD2 agrees at 7 bases. The J segment lost 0 bases and the V segment lost 4 bases, leaving 7 bases of the junction unmatched. This CDR3 is built from 16 residues. Germline V gene lookup returns CDR1 SGHRS and CDR2 YFSETQ. CDR3 protein: CASSLPRDYSYNEQFF. The CDR3 bases are TGCGCCAGCAGCCTGCCCCGGGACTACTCCTACAATGAGCAGTTCTTC.

This chain's CDR3 is CASRGPGNTEAFF. The CDR3 nucleotides read TGTGCCAGCAGGGGGCCAGGGAACACTGAAGCTTTCTTT. The rearrangement joins TRBV19 to TRBJ1-1; 8 bases are a match to TRBD1. CDR1 is LNHDA, CDR2 SQIVND, per germline (reference sequence). This CDR3 comprises 13 residues. Germline trimming cut 9 bases from V and 1 base from J; bases unmatched to any gene: 4.

The CDR3 here is CASSSPWDREGKNGYTF. The DNA of the CDR3 is TGTGCCAGCAGCTCCCCCTGGGACAGGGAAGGAAAGAATGGCTACACCTTC. V is TRBV7-6 and J is TRBJ1-2; 9 nucleotides line up with TRBD1. The CDR3 totals 17 residues. V shed 4 bases, J shed 6 bases, and the junction held 15 bases outside the gene matches. In germline, CDR1 is SGHVS, CDR2 FNYEAQ.

This clone came up once. This sequence joins TRBV21-1 and TRBJ2-3; TRBD1 is taken as the D call from the table, unchecked against the DNA. TRBV21-1 is annotated as a pseudogene. The CDR3 totals 18 residues. The DNA of the CDR3 is TGTGCCAGCAGCAAAGCCATAAATTTGAGGGGGCGCTTAGATACGCAGTATTTT. Translation gives CASSKAINLRGRLDTQYF.

This sequence joins TRBV30 and TRBJ2-5; 9 bases are a match to TRBD1. The CDR3 extends over 15 amino acids. In germline, CDR1 is GTSNPN, CDR2 SVGIG (reference sequence). The junction had 8 bases not matched to a gene; V was cut back by 1 base and J by 5 bases. CDR3 sequence (DNA): TGTGCCTGGAGTGCCGGGACAGGGATTTTCGAGACCCAGTACTTC. Translating it yields CAWSAGTGIFETQYF.

The chain uses TRBV4-1 and TRBJ2-2, with D possibly being TRBD2 (5 bases). Germline V CDR1 and CDR2: MGHRA, YSYEKL. Trimming left V 4 bases short and J 2 bases short, with 11 bases between. This CDR3 is 15 amino acids long. This CDR3 is CASSLEGFNTGELFF. In nucleotides, the CDR3 is TGCGCCAGCAGCCTCGAGGGCTTTAACACCGGGGAGCTGTTTTTT.

The chain links TRBV9 to TRBJ2-1; 7 nucleotides match TRBD2. Germline V gene data show CDR1 as SGDLS and CDR2 as YYNGEE. The CDR3 totals 12 residues. After removal of 7 bases from V and 10 bases from J, the junction contained 8 bases not matched to a gene. The CDR3: CASRGERGEQFF. The CDR3 DNA reads TGTGCCAGCCGGGGGGAGCGGGGCGAGCAGTTCTTC.

This clone was picked up a small number of times. The CDR3 loop is CASSQGTGVNSPLHF. CDR3 in DNA: TGTGCCAGCAGCCAAGGGACAGGGGTGAATTCACCCCTCCACTTT. The chain employs TRBV3-1 (or the pseudogene TRBV3-2) and TRBJ1-6, with TRBD1 matching over 9 bases. Germline V lookup: CDR1 LGHDT, CDR2 YNNKEL (reference sequence). Trimming removed 1 base from V and 7 bases from J; junction bases left unmatched: 2. The CDR3 has 15 amino acids.

The J gene is TRBJ2-5, the V gene TRBV5-1, with no clear D. V was clipped by 0 bases and J by 3 bases, with 0 bases between them. CDR1 SGHRS and CDR2 YFSETQ come from the germline V gene. The CDR3 sequence is 11 residues long. CDR3 DNA sequence: TGCGCCAGCAGCTTGGAAGAGACCCAGTACTTC. This codes for CASSLEETQYF.

V and J are TRBV7-2 and TRBJ1-1; 8 bases are shared with TRBD1. After removal of 1 base from V and 4 bases from J, the junction contained 2 bases not matched to a gene. The CDR3 has 14 residues. Germline loops: CDR1 SGHTA, CDR2 FQGNSA. CDR3 in amino acids: CASSLDRGSTEAFF. The CDR3 coding sequence is TGTGCCAGCAGCTTAGACAGGGGGAGCACTGAAGCTTTCTTT.

The genes are TRBV9 and TRBJ2-4; D unclear. Germline-derived CDR1 and CDR2 are SGDLS and YYNGEE. CDR3 length: 12 residues. Trimming took off 0 bases at V and 8 bases at J, with 6 bases between the two ends. The CDR3: CASSVDMDIQYF. The DNA for the CDR3 is TGTGCCAGCAGCGTAGACATGGACATTCAGTACTTC. Filled out from reference TRBV9 and TRBJ2-4, the complete variable domain reads DSGVTQTPKHLITATGQRVTLRCSPRSGDLSVYWYQQSLDQGLQFLIQYYNGEERAKGNILERFSAQQFPDLHSELNLSSLELGDSALYFCASSVDMDIQYFGAGTRLSVL.

This clone was detected only once. The chain employs TRBV18 and TRBJ2-3; no definite D call. V was pared by 4 bases and J by 2 bases, with 13 bases between. The length of the CDR3 is 15 residues. In germline, CDR1 is KGHSH, CDR2 LQKENI. Here the CDR3 reads CASSQGLVHTDTQYF. The DNA of the CDR3 is TGTGCCAGCTCACAGGGCTTAGTACACACAGATACGCAGTATTTT.